This TCR beta chain was captured in a study of blood T cell repertoires in COVID-19. Trimming pared 0 bases from V and 8 bases from J, leaving 8 bases between. The CDR3 length is 12 residues. CDR1 and CDR2 from the germline V gene are GTSNPN and SVGIG (reference sequence). Sequencing used immunoSEQ multiplex PCR; TCRdb keeps in-frame clones, though not all of them. Here the sample spans around 450,000 clones, roughly 87% being singletons. V is TRBV30 and J is TRBJ2-1; no clear D. This clonotype originated in a woman aged 18-29 years who had recovered from COVID-19. The specimen was PBMCs or T cells enriched from blood (not recorded which). The CDR3 reads CAWSVLGDEQFF. The CDR3, as DNA: TGTGCCTGGAGTGTATTGGGCGATGAGCAGTTCTTC.